These 20 T cell receptor beta chains came from one sample sequenced in a study of cytomegalovirus exposure and HLA in healthy donors. Clones were read by immunoSEQ multiplex PCR, and TCRdb kept only the in-frame ones, dropping some. The data hold around 170,000 clones, with 75% to 90% observed a single time. Specimen: PBMCs. The source of these receptors is a young man in good health and CMV-seropositive.

The chain is built from TRBV15 and TRBJ2-1, with a possible D match to TRBD2 (6 bases). V was trimmed by 0 bases and J by 2 bases, leaving 11 bases between them. CDR1 and CDR2 from the germline V gene are LNHNV and YYDKDF (reference sequence). The CDR3 is 16 amino acids. CDR3 sequence (DNA): TGTGCCACCAGCAGAGATTCCAGGGAGGCCTACAATGAGCAGTTCTTC. Translation: CATSRDSREAYNEQFF.

The sample holds a few counts of this clone. The chain combines TRBV7-9 with TRBJ1-1, with D possibly TRBD1 on 6 matching bases. This CDR3 comprises 15 residues. V was trimmed by 5 bases and J by 1 base, leaving 14 bases between them. In germline, CDR1 is SEHNR, CDR2 FQNEAQ (reference sequence). The CDR3: CASSRLRTENTEAFF. The DNA for the CDR3 is TGTGCCAGCAGCCGACTAAGGACAGAGAACACTGAAGCTTTCTTT.

The chain joins TRBV6-5 to TRBJ1-1; D is unclear. Trimming pared 2 bases from V and 1 base from J, leaving 11 bases between. Germline CDR1 MNHEY, CDR2 SVGAGI. The CDR3 runs to 15 residues. The CDR3 sequence is CASSYGQLSNTEAFF. The CDR3 bases are TGTGCCAGCAGTTACGGGCAGCTCTCGAACACTGAAGCTTTCTTT.

The chain carries TRBV6-5 and TRBJ2-3; D is unclear. Germline V gene data show CDR1 as MNHEY and CDR2 as SVGAGI. V dropped 5 bases and J dropped 2 bases, with 8 bases sitting between them. This CDR3 is 13 amino acids long. The CDR3 spells CASSPTPTDTQYF. Here the CDR3 DNA reads TGTGCCAGCAGTCCCACTCCCACAGATACGCAGTATTTT.

This sequence joins TRBV6-1 and TRBJ2-2; the D gene is possibly TRBD1 (5 bases). Germline values: CDR1 MNHNS, CDR2 SASEGT. The CDR3 loop spans 13 amino acids. V dropped 8 bases and J dropped 2 bases, with 9 bases sitting between them. The DNA for the CDR3 is TGTGCCAGCGAACAGGAAAACACCGGGGAGCTGTTTTTT. Translated, it gives CASEQENTGELFF.

This clone is a singleton in its sample. The chain is built from TRBV18 and TRBJ2-7; the match to TRBD1 covers 11 bases. CDR3 length equals 13 residues. The germline V gene has CDR1 KGHSH and CDR2 LQKENI. Losses at the gene ends were 4 bases for V and 6 bases for J; bases not matched to a gene: 2. The CDR3 is CASSLGQGAEQYF. CDR3 in DNA: TGTGCCAGCTCACTCGGACAGGGGGCCGAGCAGTACTTC.

This clone was detected a few times. The chain uses TRBV7-9 and TRBJ1-4; D not resolved. This CDR3 region has 14 residues. With 1 base removed from V and 1 base from J, the gap between germline ends came to 4 bases. The germline gives CDR1 SEHNR, CDR2 FQNEAQ (reference sequence). The CDR3 sequence: CASSLEQTNEKLFF. CDR3 DNA sequence: TGTGCCAGCAGCTTAGAGCAAACTAATGAAAAACTGTTTTTT.

The chain combines TRBV28 with TRBJ2-7, with D perhaps TRBD1 (6 bases). V was trimmed by 7 bases and J by 2 bases, leaving 15 bases between them. CDR1 MDHEN and CDR2 SYDVKM come from the germline V gene. The CDR3 has 14 amino acids. The CDR3 here is CASTSTGTTYEQYF. In DNA form, the CDR3 reads TGTGCCAGCACCTCGACCGGGACAACCTACGAGCAGTACTTC.

The chain employs TRBV4-1 and TRBJ2-2; 10 bases fit TRBD1. The CDR3 is 14 amino acids. Germline V gene sequence: CDR1 MGHRA, CDR2 YSYEKL. Germline trimming cut 1 base from V and 12 bases from J; bases unmatched to any gene: 5. The chain's CDR3 is CASSQVGTGEKLFF. In DNA, the CDR3 is TGCGCCAGCAGCCAAGTAGGGACAGGGGAGAAGCTGTTTTTT.

The rearrangement uses TRBV5-6 and TRBJ1-2; the match to TRBD1 covers 7 bases. Germline assignment: CDR1 SGHDT and CDR2 YYEEEE. V gave up 2 bases and J gave up 8 bases; unmatched junction bases: 3. The CDR3 consists of 12 residues. For the CDR3, the DNA is TGTGCCAGCAGCTTAGGGGGCGTCGGCTACACCTTC. Its translation: CASSLGGVGYTF.

J is TRBJ2-1 and V is TRBV21-1; TRBD1 is taken as the D call from the table, unchecked against the DNA. TRBV21-1 is termed a pseudogene. CDR3 length: 11 residues. The CDR3, as DNA: TGTGCCAGCAGCAAAGGGGCTGAGCAGTTCTTC. As protein: CASSKGAEQFF.

The chain carries TRBV5-1 and TRBJ2-3, with TRBD1 matching over 7 bases. The J segment lost 4 bases and the V segment lost 1 base, leaving 12 bases of the junction unmatched. Germline CDR1 is SGHRS and CDR2 is YFSETQ. The CDR3 runs to 17 residues. In nucleotides, the CDR3 is TGCGCCAGCAGCTTGTCGGGACAGATAATTTACGCAGATACGCAGTATTTT. Protein sequence: CASSLSGQIIYADTQYF.

The chain recombines TRBV4-2 with TRBJ2-7; TRBD1 agrees at 9 bases. CDR1 is LGHNA and CDR2 is YNFKEQ in the germline V gene. V dropped 0 bases and J dropped 5; count of bases not matched to a gene: 2. This CDR3 region has 14 residues. Written as DNA, the CDR3 is TGTGCCAGCAGCCAAGATCGGACAGGGGACGAGCAGTACTTC. Translated, it gives CASSQDRTGDEQYF.

The rearrangement uses TRBV4-1 and TRBJ2-3; 8 positions agree with TRBD2. The CDR3 contains 15 residues. Losses at the gene ends were 0 bases for V and 4 bases for J; bases not matched to a gene: 3. Germline CDR1 and CDR2: MGHRA and YSYEKL. CDR3: CASSQDQGLADTQYF. CDR3 bases: TGCGCCAGCAGCCAAGATCAGGGACTAGCAGATACGCAGTATTTT.

The V gene is TRBV19, the J gene TRBJ1-1, with 11 positions matching TRBD1. V was clipped by 8 bases and J by 3 bases; unmatched bases: 5. CDR3 length: 14 residues. Germline V gene data show CDR1 as LNHDA and CDR2 as SQIVND (reference sequence). The CDR3 sequence is CASVGGQGDTEAFF. DNA of the CDR3: TGTGCCAGTGTAGGGGGACAGGGGGACACTGAAGCTTTCTTT.

This clone appeared a single time. This chain connects TRBV5-1 to TRBJ2-1, with 12 nucleotides matching TRBD2. Germline V gene data show CDR1 as SGHRS and CDR2 as YFSETQ. The CDR3 is 15 residues long. V gave up 2 bases and J gave up 9 bases; unmatched junction bases: 6. CDR3 sequence: CASSFPTSGGSEQFF. In DNA form, the CDR3 reads TGCGCCAGCAGCTTCCCGACTAGCGGGGGTTCTGAGCAGTTCTTC. The complete variable domain, with remaining parts taken from reference TRBV5-1 and TRBJ2-1, reads KAGVTQTPRYLIKTRGQQVTLSCSPISGHRSVSWYQQTPGQGLQFLFEYFSETQRNKGNFPGRFSGRQFSNSRSEMNVSTLELGDSALYLCASSFPTSGGSEQFFGPGTRLTVL.

The V gene is TRBV7-3, the J gene TRBJ2-7; 8 bases fit TRBD1. Trimming at V came to 5 bases and at J to 0 bases, leaving 6 bases not matched to a gene. The CDR3 sequence is 15 residues long. The germline gives CDR1 SGHTA, CDR2 FQGTGA. CDR3 bases: TGTGCCAGCAGCAGGCCGGACAGGGACTCCTACGAGCAGTACTTC. Translated: CASSRPDRDSYEQYF.

J is TRBJ1-1 and V is TRBV13; D unresolved. V was clipped by 3 bases and J by 7 bases, with 12 bases between them. The CDR3 has 13 residues. The germline gives CDR1 PRHDT, CDR2 FYEKMQ (reference sequence). CDR3 nucleotide sequence: TGTGCCAGCAGCTTCGGTGGAGAATATGAAGCTTTCTTT. It specifies CASSFGGEYEAFF.

The gene calls are TRBV30 and TRBJ1-2, with 7 bases that match TRBD1. This CDR3 is 12 amino acids long. The germline gives CDR1 GTSNPN, CDR2 SVGIG (reference sequence). Trimming at V came to 5 bases and at J to 7 bases, leaving 7 bases not matched to a gene. CDR3 DNA sequence: TGTGCCTGGTCCGGGACAGATCTTGGCTACACCTTC. Its translation: CAWSGTDLGYTF.

This chain joins TRBV5-1 and TRBJ1-1, with D possibly TRBD1 on 5 matching bases. The CDR3 spans 13 residues. V shed 4 bases and J shed 8 bases, with 15 bases lying between them. The germline gives CDR1 SGHRS, CDR2 YFSETQ. The CDR3 protein is CASSHSGKREAFF. The CDR3 DNA follows: TGCGCCAGCAGCCATTCAGGGAAGAGAGAAGCTTTCTTT.